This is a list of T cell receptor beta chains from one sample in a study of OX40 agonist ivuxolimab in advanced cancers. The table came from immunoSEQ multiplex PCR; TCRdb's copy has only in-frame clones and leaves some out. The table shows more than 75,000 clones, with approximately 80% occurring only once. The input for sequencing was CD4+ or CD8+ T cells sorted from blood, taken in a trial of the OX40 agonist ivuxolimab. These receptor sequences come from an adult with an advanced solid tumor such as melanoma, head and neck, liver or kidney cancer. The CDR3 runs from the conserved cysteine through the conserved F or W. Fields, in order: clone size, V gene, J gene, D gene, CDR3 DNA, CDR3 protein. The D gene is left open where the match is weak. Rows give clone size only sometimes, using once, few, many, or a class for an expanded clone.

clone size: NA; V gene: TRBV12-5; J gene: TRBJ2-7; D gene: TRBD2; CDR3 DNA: TGTGCTAGTGGACCTAGCGGGAGACCCGAGCAGTACTTC; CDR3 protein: CASGPSGRPEQYF
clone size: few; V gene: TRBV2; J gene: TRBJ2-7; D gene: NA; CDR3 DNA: TGTGCCAGCAGCGTCGATAGGACAGTTAGCTCCTACGAGCAGTACTTC; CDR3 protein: CASSVDRTVSSYEQYF
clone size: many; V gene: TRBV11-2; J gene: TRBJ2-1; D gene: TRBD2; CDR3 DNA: TGTGCCAGCAGCTTGGGCGGGAGTACCTACAATGAGCAGTTCTTC; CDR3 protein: CASSLGGSTYNEQFF
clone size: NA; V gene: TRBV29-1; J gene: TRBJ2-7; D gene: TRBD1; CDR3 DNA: TGCAGCGTTGAGGGGACAGACCGGTGGGAGCAGTACTTC; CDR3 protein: CSVEGTDRWEQYF
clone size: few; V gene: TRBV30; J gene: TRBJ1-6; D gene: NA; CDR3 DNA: TGTGCCTGGAGTGTAGCCCCAGGTTCACCCCTCCACTTT; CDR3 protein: CAWSVAPGSPLHF
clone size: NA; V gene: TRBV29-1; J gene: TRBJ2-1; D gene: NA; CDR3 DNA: TGCAGCGTTGAGAGGAGCTCCTACAATGAGCAGTTCTTC; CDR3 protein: CSVERSSYNEQFF
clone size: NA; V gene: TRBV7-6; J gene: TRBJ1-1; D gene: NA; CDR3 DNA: TGTGCCAGCAGCTTGGCAAGACACACTGAAGCTTTCTTT; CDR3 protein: CASSLARHTEAFF
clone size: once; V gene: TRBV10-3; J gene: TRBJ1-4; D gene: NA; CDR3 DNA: TGTGCCACAGGGACACCCGGAGGGGAAAAACTGTTTTTT; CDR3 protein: CATGTPGGEKLFF
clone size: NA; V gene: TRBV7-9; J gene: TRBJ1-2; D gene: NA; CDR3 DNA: TGTGCCAGCAGCTTAGCCCCCCAGGTGAACTATGGCTACACCTTC; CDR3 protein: CASSLAPQVNYGYTF
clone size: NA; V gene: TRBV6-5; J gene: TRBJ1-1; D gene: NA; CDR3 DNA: TGTGCCAGCAGCCTCCGCATGGACACTGAAGCTTTCTTT; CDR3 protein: CASSLRMDTEAFF
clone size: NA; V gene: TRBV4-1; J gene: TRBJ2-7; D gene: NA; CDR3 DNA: TGCGCCAGCAGCCCGAACGCGGACAGCTCCTACGAGCAGTACTTC; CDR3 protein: CASSPNADSSYEQYF
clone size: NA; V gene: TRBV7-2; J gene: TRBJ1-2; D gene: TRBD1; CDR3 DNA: TGTGCCAGCAGCTCAGGGACAGGCGTATATGGCTACACCTTC; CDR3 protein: CASSSGTGVYGYTF
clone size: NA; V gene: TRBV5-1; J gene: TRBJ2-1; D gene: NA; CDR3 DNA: TGCGCCAGCAGCTCTAGCGAGGGACAGAGCTCCTACAATGAGCAGTTCTTC; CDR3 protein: CASSSSEGQSSYNEQFF
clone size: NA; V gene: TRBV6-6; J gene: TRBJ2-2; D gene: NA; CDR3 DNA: TGTGCCAGCAGTTACTCTGGACAGACCGGGGAGCTGTTTTTT; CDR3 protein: CASSYSGQTGELFF
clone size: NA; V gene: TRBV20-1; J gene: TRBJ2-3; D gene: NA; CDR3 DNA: TGCAGTGCTAGGGCCTCAGCTACGCAGTATTTT; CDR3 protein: CSARASATQYF
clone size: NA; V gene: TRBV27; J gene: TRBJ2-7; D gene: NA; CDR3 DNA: TGTGCCAGCAGTTTCGGGACCCAGGGGTACGAGCAGTACTTC; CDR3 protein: CASSFGTQGYEQYF
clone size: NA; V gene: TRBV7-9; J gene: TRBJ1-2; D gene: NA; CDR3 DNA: TGTGCCAGCAGCTTAGCGCCTGGGCATGGCTACACCTTC; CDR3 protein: CASSLAPGHGYTF
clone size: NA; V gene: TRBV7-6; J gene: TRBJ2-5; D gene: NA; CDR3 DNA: TGTGCCAGCAGGCCGAGGGGAGGACCAATTCAAGAGACCCAGTACTTC; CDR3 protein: CASRPRGGPIQETQYF
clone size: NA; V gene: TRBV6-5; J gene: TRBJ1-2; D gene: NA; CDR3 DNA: TGTGCCAGCAGTAAAGGGGTTTTAAGCTATGGCTACACCTTC; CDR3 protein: CASSKGVLSYGYTF
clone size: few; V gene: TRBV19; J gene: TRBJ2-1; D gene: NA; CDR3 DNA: TGTGCCCGGGGGCGTAGGGCTTGGGAGCAGTTCTTC; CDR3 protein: CARGRRAWEQFF
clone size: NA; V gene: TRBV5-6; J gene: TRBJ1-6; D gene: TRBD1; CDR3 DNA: TGTGCCAGCAGCTTGGGGACAGGGGTAGCGACGGGAAATTCACCCCTCCACTTT; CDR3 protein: CASSLGTGVATGNSPLHF
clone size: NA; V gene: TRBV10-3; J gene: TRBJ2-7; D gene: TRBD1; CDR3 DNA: TGTGCCATCAGTGACCCGGACAGGGGCAACGAGCAGTACTTC; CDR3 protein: CAISDPDRGNEQYF
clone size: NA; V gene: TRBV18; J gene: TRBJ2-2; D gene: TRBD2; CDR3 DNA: TGTGCCAGCTCACCAGAAAGCGGGAGATTCACCGGGGAGCTGTTTTTT; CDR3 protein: CASSPESGRFTGELFF
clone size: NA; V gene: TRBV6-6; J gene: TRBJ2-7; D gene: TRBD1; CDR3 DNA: TGTGCCAGCACCTCCGGGACAGGGGGACGCGAGCAGTACTTC; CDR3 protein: CASTSGTGGREQYF
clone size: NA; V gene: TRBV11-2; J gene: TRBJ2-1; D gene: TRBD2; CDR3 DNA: TGTGCCAGCGGTAGGACTAGCGGGGATTACAATGAGCAGTTCTTC; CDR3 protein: CASGRTSGDYNEQFF
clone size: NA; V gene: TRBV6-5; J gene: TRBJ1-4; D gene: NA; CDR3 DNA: TGTGCCAGCAGTTACTCGAACGATGCAACTAATGAAAAACTGTTTTTT; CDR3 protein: CASSYSNDATNEKLFF
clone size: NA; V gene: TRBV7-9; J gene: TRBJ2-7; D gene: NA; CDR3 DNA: TGTGCCAGCAGTACACAGGGCTACGAGCAGTACTTC; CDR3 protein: CASSTQGYEQYF
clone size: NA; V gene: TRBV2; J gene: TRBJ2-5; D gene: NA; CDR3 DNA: TGTGCCAGCCCCGAGGAGGTCGGAGAGACCCAGTACTTC; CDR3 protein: CASPEEVGETQYF
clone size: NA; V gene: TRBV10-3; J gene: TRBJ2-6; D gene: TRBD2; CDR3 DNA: TGTGCCACCCTGGGACTAGCGGTAGCAACTTCTGGGGCCAACGTCCTGACTTTC; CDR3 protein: CATLGLAVATSGANVLTF
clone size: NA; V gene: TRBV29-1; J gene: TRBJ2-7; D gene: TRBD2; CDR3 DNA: TGCAGCGGACTAGCGGGGCCCTACGAGCAGTACTTC; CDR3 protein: CSGLAGPYEQYF
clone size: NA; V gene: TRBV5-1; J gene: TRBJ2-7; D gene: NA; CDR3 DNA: TGCGCCAGCAGCTTGGAACAGGGATACGAGCAGTACTTC; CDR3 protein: CASSLEQGYEQYF
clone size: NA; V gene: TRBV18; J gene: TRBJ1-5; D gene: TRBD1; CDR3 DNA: TGTGCCAGCTCAAGACAGGGCGCTCTCAATCAGCCCCAGCATTTT; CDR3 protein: CASSRQGALNQPQHF
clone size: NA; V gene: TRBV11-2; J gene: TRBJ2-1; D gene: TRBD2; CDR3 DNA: TGTGCCAGCAGCTCGACTAGCGGGGACACTAATGAGCAGTTCTTC; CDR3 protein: CASSSTSGDTNEQFF
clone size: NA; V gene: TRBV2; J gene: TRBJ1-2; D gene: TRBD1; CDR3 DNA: TGTGCCGGCTCCGGGACAGACTATGGCTACACCTTC; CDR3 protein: CAGSGTDYGYTF
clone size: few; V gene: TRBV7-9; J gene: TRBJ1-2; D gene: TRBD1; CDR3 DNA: TGTGCCAGCAGCTCACAACCCACGCAGGGGGCGGGGGGCTACACCTTC; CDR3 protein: CASSSQPTQGAGGYTF
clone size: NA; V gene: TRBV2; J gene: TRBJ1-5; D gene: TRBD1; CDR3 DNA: TGTGCCAGCAGTGAACAGGACAGGGTCAATCAGCCCCAGCATTTT; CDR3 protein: CASSEQDRVNQPQHF
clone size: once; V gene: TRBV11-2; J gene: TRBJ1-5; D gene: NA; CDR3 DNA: TGTGCCAGCAGCTTAGATCTGGGAGCTCAGCCCCAGCATTTT; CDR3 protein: CASSLDLGAQPQHF
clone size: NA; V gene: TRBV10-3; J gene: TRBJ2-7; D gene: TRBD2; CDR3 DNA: TGTGCCATCAGTGACCCCCCGGGACTAGCGGGTGGTTCCTACGAGCAGTACTTC; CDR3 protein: CAISDPPGLAGGSYEQYF
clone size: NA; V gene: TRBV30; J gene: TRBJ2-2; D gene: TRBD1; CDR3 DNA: TGTGCCTGGAGTGCGACAGGGAACGCCGGGGAGCTGTTTTTT; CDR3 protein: CAWSATGNAGELFF
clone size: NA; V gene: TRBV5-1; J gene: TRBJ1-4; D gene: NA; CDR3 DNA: TGCGCCAGCTCCGTTAGGGAGGGGAATGAAAAACTGTTTTTT; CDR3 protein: CASSVREGNEKLFF
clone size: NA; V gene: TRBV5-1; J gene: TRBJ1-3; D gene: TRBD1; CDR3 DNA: TGCGCCAGCAGCTTGGAAGGGGGCGGAGGAAACACCATATATTTT; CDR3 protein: CASSLEGGGGNTIYF
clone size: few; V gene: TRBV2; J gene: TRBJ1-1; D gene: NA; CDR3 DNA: TGTGCCAGCCTTCGGGAACGGGACACTGAAGCTTTCTTT; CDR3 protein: CASLRERDTEAFF
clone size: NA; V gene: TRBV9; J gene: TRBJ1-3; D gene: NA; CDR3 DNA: TGTGCCAGCAGCGTCGGAGTCTCTGGAAACACCATATATTTT; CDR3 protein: CASSVGVSGNTIYF
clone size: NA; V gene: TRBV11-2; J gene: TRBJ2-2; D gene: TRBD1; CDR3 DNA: TGTGCCAGCAGCATGGACAGGGGGCACACCGGGGAGCTGTTTTTT; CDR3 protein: CASSMDRGHTGELFF
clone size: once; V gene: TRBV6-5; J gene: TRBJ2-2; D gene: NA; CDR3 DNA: TGTGCCAGCAGAATACAGAAGAACACCGGGGAGCTGTTTTTT; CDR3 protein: CASRIQKNTGELFF
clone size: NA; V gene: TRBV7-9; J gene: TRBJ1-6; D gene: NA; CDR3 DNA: TGTGCCAGCAGTACCGTGCAGGGTGGTTTTTCACCCCTCCACTTT; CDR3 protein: CASSTVQGGFSPLHF
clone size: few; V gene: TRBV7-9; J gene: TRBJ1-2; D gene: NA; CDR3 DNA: TGTGCCAGCAGCGGAACGGGACTGAGATATGGCTACACCTTC; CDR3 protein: CASSGTGLRYGYTF
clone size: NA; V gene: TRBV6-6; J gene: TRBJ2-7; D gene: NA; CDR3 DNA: TGTGCCAGCAGCTCAGGGGCCCCCTCCTACGAGCAGTACTTC; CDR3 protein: CASSSGAPSYEQYF
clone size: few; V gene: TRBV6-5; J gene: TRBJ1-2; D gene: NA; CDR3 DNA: TGTGCCAGCATCGCCCCAGCAGGTGGCTACACCTTC; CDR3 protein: CASIAPAGGYTF
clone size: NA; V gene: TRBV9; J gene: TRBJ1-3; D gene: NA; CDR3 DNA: TGTGCCAGCAGCCTGGGGGGATTAGGGCTCTCCTTCTCTGGAAACACCATATATTTT; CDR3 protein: CASSLGGLGLSFSGNTIYF
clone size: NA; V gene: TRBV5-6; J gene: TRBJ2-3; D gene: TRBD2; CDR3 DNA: TGTGCCAGCAGCAGCTCTAGCGGGAGATCGTCAGATACGCAGTATTTT; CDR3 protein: CASSSSSGRSSDTQYF
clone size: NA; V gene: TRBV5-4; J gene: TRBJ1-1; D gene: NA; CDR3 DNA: TGTGCCAGCAGCTTGGGGTTACCAGCAATGAACACTGAAGCTTTCTTT; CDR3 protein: CASSLGLPAMNTEAFF
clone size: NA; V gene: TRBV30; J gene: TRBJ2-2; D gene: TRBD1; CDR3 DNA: TGTGCCTGGAGTGTACAGGGGTCGAACACCGGGGAGCTGTTTTTT; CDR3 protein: CAWSVQGSNTGELFF
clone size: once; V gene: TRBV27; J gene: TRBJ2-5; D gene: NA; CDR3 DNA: TGTGCCAGCAGTCAACGGGGACTGGCTCTGCAGTACTTC; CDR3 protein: CASSQRGLALQYF
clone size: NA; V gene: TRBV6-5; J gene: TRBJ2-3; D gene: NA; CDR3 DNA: TGTGCCAGCAGACAGGAACGAGGCACAGATACGCAGTATTTT; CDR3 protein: CASRQERGTDTQYF
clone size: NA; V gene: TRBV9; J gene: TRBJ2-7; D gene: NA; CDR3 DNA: TGTGCCAGCAGCTTCAGGGGCGAAACTACCTACGAGCAGTACTTC; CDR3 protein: CASSFRGETTYEQYF
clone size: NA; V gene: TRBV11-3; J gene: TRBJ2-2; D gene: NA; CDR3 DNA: TGTGCCAGCAGTCGGACCCCCGGGGAGCTGTTTTTT; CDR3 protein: CASSRTPGELFF